This TCR beta chain came from a study of Graves' ophthalmopathy and Graves' hyperthyroidism. Study conclusions and caveats: Ophthalmopathy progression predictions by the model showed 72% to 80% specificity and approximately 71% sensitivity. Blood also harbored most expanded thyroid clonotypes above 0.001 frequency.

This clonotype was picked up many times. Its antigen is undetermined. Scientists amplified the TCR beta CDR3 regions from RNA transcripts. Second-round multiplex PCR followed a first-round RT-PCR using HTBI primers. TCRdb recomputed calls from the multiplex PCR reads with MiXCR, one row per CDR3 protein. The table records roughly 500,000 distinct CDR3 sequences, roughly an eighth of them present only once. CDR3 size: 13 residues. Trimming removed 4 bases at V and 2 bases at J, with 8 bases between. The V gene's germline CDR1 is MNHNS and CDR2 SASEGT. Certain patients, namely those with other autoimmune diseases, uncontrolled infections, pregnancy or lactation, were excluded.

Sequenced material: blood. The receptor comes from a woman under 40 with Graves' ophthalmopathy. The chain employs TRBV6-1 and TRBJ2-5; D not resolved. CDR3 sequence reads: CASSATIQETQYF. In nucleotides, the CDR3 is TGTGCCAGCAGTGCCACTATTCAAGAGACCCAGTACTTC.